The source of this T cell receptor (beta chain) is a study of T-cell memory formation after mild COVID-19. Study findings and constraints: Memory sampled before infection contained some responding clones, suggesting cross-reactive memory joined. Mainly in CM and EM were contracting CD4+ clones; CD8+ were in EMRA. Confirmation of SARS-CoV-2 specificity was lacking for second-wave clones peaking day 37.

MiXCR, applied by TCRdb to the 5' RACE reads, yields one record per CDR3 protein. The sample includes about 560,000 distinct CDR3 sequences, 15% to 20% seen only once; the top ten take about 7.5%. This CDR3 has 16 amino acids. V shed 0 bases and J 5 bases; nucleotides not matched to a gene: 9. Germline V gene sequence: CDR1 SGHRS, CDR2 YFSETQ. A remark on this clonotype: Its antigen remains unidentified.

The sample was PBMCs or a T cell subset sorted from them (not recorded which). The TCR comes from an adult woman who had mild COVID-19 (a few samples of this study predate the infection). Cell type and time point are not known. This sequence joins TRBV5-1 and TRBJ2-5; 8 bases line up with TRBD2. DNA of the CDR3: TGCGCCAGCAGCTTGGCCTATAGCGGGATGAGGGAGACCCAGTACTTC. Translating it yields CASSLAYSGMRETQYF.